One sample yielded the 28 T cell receptor beta chains listed below, sequenced in a study of T cells in Graves' hyperthyroidism and ophthalmopathy. TCR beta CDR3 regions were amplified from RNA transcripts. The HTBI primer set served for first-round RT-PCR of the TCR CDR3. TCRdb passed the multiplex PCR reads through MiXCR, listing each CDR3 protein once. The table has about 400,000 distinct CDR3 sequences, 15% to 19% seen once. Source material: blood. The receptor set was obtained from a woman between 18 and 30 years old with Graves' hyperthyroidism that later progressed to Graves' ophthalmopathy.

This clonotype was detected once. The gene calls are TRBV9 and TRBJ2-7, with D uncertain. In germline, CDR1 is SGDLS, CDR2 YYNGEE. V was cut by 4 bases and J by 4 bases, with 15 bases left in between. This CDR3 region has 14 residues. The CDR3 loop is CASSLRSSPYEQYF. For the CDR3, the DNA is TGTGCCAGCAGCCTGAGGAGTTCCCCTTACGAGCAGTACTTC.

The J gene is TRBJ2-3, the V gene TRBV20-1; D is perhaps TRBD1 (6 bases). CDR3 length: 14 residues. The germline CDR1 and CDR2 sequences are DFQATT and SNEGSKA (reference sequence). Trimming took 0 bases from V and 0 from J, leaving 7 bases between them. The CDR3 DNA is TGCAGTGCTAGAGATAGGGGGAGCACAGATACGCAGTATTTT. It yields the protein CSARDRGSTDTQYF.

This clonotype has a count of ten or more. The V call is TRBV6-1, the J call TRBJ1-2; TRBD1 matches at 8 bases. Germline V gene sequence: CDR1 MNHNS, CDR2 SASEGT. The length of the CDR3 is 12 residues. With V trimmed by 10 bases and J by 4 bases, 5 bases remained unmatched. The CDR3 sequence: CATSGQAYGYTF. The CDR3 DNA follows: TGTGCCACCTCGGGACAGGCCTATGGCTACACCTTC.

The rearrangement uses TRBV5-8 and TRBJ1-6; 9 positions agree with TRBD1. Trimming at V came to 5 bases and at J to 9 bases, leaving 6 bases not matched to a gene. Germline assignment: CDR1 SGHTS and CDR2 YDEGEE. The CDR3 is 14 amino acids. The CDR3 DNA reads as TGTGCCAGCAGGCCCGGGACAGGGTCTTCACCCCTCCACTTT. Its protein is CASRPGTGSSPLHF.

The V and J genes are TRBV10-3 and TRBJ1-6; D unresolved. Germline CDR1 and CDR2: ENHRY and SYGVKD. V was clipped by 7 bases and J by 9 bases, with 13 bases between them. The CDR3 loop spans 13 amino acids. Written as DNA, the CDR3 is TGTGCCATCACCCCAGGACCGCTTTCACCCCTCCACTTT. It is translated as CAITPGPLSPLHF.

The chain carries TRBV20-1 and TRBJ2-1; TRBD1 aligns across 7 bases. Germline-derived CDR1 and CDR2 are DFQATT and SNEGSKA (reference sequence). There are 16 residues in the CDR3. J lost 8 bases, V lost 2 bases, and 15 bases had no gene match. CDR3 sequence: CSARISHRGIVDEQFF. The CDR3 bases are TGCAGTGCTAGAATCAGTCACAGGGGTATAGTAGATGAGCAGTTCTTC.

This clonotype was picked up many times. The genes are TRBV7-8 and TRBJ2-2; maybe TRBD2 (6 bases). Trimming pared 6 bases from V and 3 bases from J, leaving 14 bases between. The CDR3 covers 15 residues. Germline V CDR1 and CDR2: SGHVS, FQNEAQ. The CDR3 coding sequence is TGTGCCAGCAGGGAGGGGCAGAGTTACACCGGGGAGCTGTTTTTT. Protein product: CASREGQSYTGELFF.

The table lists this clonotype with many counts. The genes are TRBV5-1 and TRBJ2-7; 7 bases align to TRBD2. The CDR3 extends over 16 amino acids. Per germline, CDR1 SGHRS and CDR2 YFSETQ. V was clipped by 0 bases and J by 3 bases; unmatched bases: 9. CDR3 coding DNA: TGCGCCAGCAGCTTGGCCCTAGCGGCGGAAAACTACGAGCAGTACTTC. It codes for CASSLALAAENYEQYF.

Many counts were recorded for this clonotype. The chain recombines TRBV13 with TRBJ2-5; 7 bases fit TRBD1. V was clipped by 4 bases and J by 3 bases; unmatched bases: 5. This CDR3 comprises 14 residues. CDR1 and CDR2 (germline): PRHDT, FYEKMQ (reference sequence). The CDR3 DNA reads TGTGCCAGCAGCTCCGGGACAGCAAAAGAGACCCAGTACTTC. Protein: CASSSGTAKETQYF.

V usage is TRBV28 and J usage is TRBJ2-7; 9 bases match TRBD1. CDR1 and CDR2 from the germline V gene are MDHEN and SYDVKM. CDR3 size: 16 residues. V was pared by 5 bases and J by 2 bases, with 10 bases of the junction left unmatched. CDR3 nucleotide sequence: TGTGCCAGCAGTGGCCACAGGGGGCTAGGGACCTACGAGCAGTACTTC. Amino acid sequence: CASSGHRGLGTYEQYF.

V is TRBV29-1 and J is TRBJ2-1, with 7 bases that match TRBD1. V lost 5 bases, J lost 5 bases, and 6 bases stayed unmatched. CDR3 length: 13 amino acids. In germline, CDR1 is SQVTM, CDR2 ANQGSEA. For the CDR3, the DNA is TGCAGCGTTTTAACAGGGGCCCACAATGAGCAGTTCTTC. Amino acid sequence: CSVLTGAHNEQFF.

This clonotype showed up just a few times. V and J are TRBV16 and TRBJ1-5; maybe TRBD1 (5 bases). The CDR3 extends over 16 amino acids. Trimming took 0 bases from V and 0 from J, leaving 9 bases between them. CDR1 KGHSY and CDR2 FQNENV come from the germline V gene. CDR3 nucleotides: TGTGCCAGCAGCCAATCGGGGGGGGTTAGCAATCAGCCCCAGCATTTT. Encoded protein: CASSQSGGVSNQPQHF.

This clonotype appeared a single time. A read error may explain this, as a much larger clone is one base away. This chain joins TRBV3-1 and TRBJ2-1, with D possibly being TRBD1 (5 bases). This CDR3 comprises 15 residues. CDR1 LGHDT and CDR2 YNNKEL come from the germline V gene (reference sequence). V lost 4 bases and J lost 4, with 14 bases in between. CDR3 nucleotides: TGTGCCAGCAGCCCTTGCAGGGTATCGTACAATGAGCAGTTCTTC. Translation gives CASSPCRVSYNEQFF.

The table lists this clonotype with many counts. J is TRBJ2-2 and V is TRBV28; TRBD2 agrees at 11 bases. The ends lost 6 bases at V and 4 bases at J; junction bases unmatched: 7. This CDR3 is built from 16 residues. Looked up from germline, CDR1 is MDHEN and CDR2 is SYDVKM. The CDR3 reads CASRTTSGSGTGELFF. DNA for the CDR3: TGTGCCAGCAGAACCACTAGCGGGAGTGGCACCGGGGAGCTGTTTTTT.

This clonotype came up many times. The chain employs TRBV6-1 and TRBJ1-1; no clear D gene. The V gene's germline CDR1 is MNHNS and CDR2 SASEGT. CDR3 length: 13 residues. The germline V and J ends were trimmed by 6 bases and 1 base, with 9 bases remaining between them. For the CDR3, the DNA is TGTGCCAGCAGACCAAGGGAGAACACTGAAGCTTTCTTT. Its translation: CASRPRENTEAFF.

The sample holds many counts of this clonotype. The V and J genes are TRBV28 and TRBJ1-3; D not resolved. Deletions cut 10 bases from V and 0 bases from J, with 10 bases between. This CDR3 has 13 residues. Germline assignment: CDR1 MDHEN and CDR2 SYDVKM. The CDR3 DNA follows: TGTGCCACCAGAGATTTCTCTGGAAACACCATATATTTT. Amino acids: CATRDFSGNTIYF.

The chain carries TRBV19 and TRBJ2-1; a weak D match, TRBD2 (5 bases). The CDR3 is 16 residues long. The V gene lost 7 bases and the J gene lost 0 bases, with 16 bases spanning the gap. CDR1 and CDR2 (germline): LNHDA, SQIVND (reference sequence). This CDR3 is CASTLSEAGSYNEQFF. The DNA of the CDR3 is TGTGCCAGTACTCTATCTGAGGCGGGCTCCTACAATGAGCAGTTCTTC.

On this clonotype itself: It may be a read error: a sequence one base away is much more abundant. This chain joins TRBV2 and TRBJ2-1, with 9 bases aligning to TRBD2. CDR3 length equals 19 residues. Germline CDR1 is SNHLY and CDR2 is FYNNEI. The CDR3 loop reads CASSVTRTVVAGEDNVQFF. The CDR3 DNA is TGTGCCAGCAGTGTTACGCGGACAGTAGTAGCGGGAGAGGACAATGTGCAGTTCTTC.

There are many counts of this clonotype. V usage is TRBV20-1 and J usage is TRBJ2-3; no clear D. V shed 8 bases and J shed 0 bases, with 9 bases lying between them. The CDR3 is 12 amino acids. Germline loops: CDR1 DFQATT, CDR2 SNEGSKA (reference sequence). This CDR3 reads CSSLPSTDTQYF. The CDR3 region has the DNA TGCAGTTCCCTTCCCAGCACAGATACGCAGTATTTT.

This clonotype was recorded at least ten times. The genes are TRBV2 and TRBJ2-7; D ambiguous. V was cut by 2 bases and J by 5 bases, with 7 bases left in between. CDR1 SNHLY and CDR2 FYNNEI come from the germline V gene. The CDR3 covers 12 residues. DNA for the CDR3: TGTGCCAGCAGTGAACTAGTTGACGAGCAGTACTTC. It yields the protein CASSELVDEQYF.

This clonotype appeared many times. The chain recombines TRBV20-1 with TRBJ2-7, with D unresolved. Between the trimmed V and J ends, which lost 3 bases and 3 bases, there was a span of 15 bases. This CDR3 contains 14 residues. Germline CDR1 DFQATT, CDR2 SNEGSKA (reference sequence). The CDR3 DNA follows: TGCAGTGCTAGTATGCTGGACGCACGCTACGAGCAGTACTTC. Amino acid sequence: CSASMLDARYEQYF.

Note on this clonotype: It may be a read error: a sequence one base away is much more abundant. The CDR3 sequence: CASSLEAGPSCEQYF. The DNA of the CDR3 is TGTGCCAGCTCACTTGAGGCAGGCCCATCCTGCGAGCAGTACTTC. The chain is built from TRBV18 and TRBJ2-7; the D is unclear. Germline values: CDR1 KGHSH, CDR2 LQKENI. CDR3 length: 15 amino acids.

This chain joins TRBV7-9 and TRBJ2-5, with D tentatively TRBD1 or TRBD2 (5 bases each). CDR3 length: 18 amino acids. Trimming removed 3 bases at V and 7 bases at J, with 27 bases between. CDR1 and CDR2 from the germline V gene are SEHNR and FQNEAQ (reference sequence). The CDR3 protein is CASSFKLLRGAASGTQYF. CDR3 nucleotide sequence: TGTGCCAGCAGCTTTAAATTATTAAGGGGAGCGGCCAGCGGGACCCAGTACTTC.

This clonotype has a count of ten or more. The rearrangement joins TRBV4-1 to TRBJ2-7; D is undetermined. The CDR3 consists of 15 residues. Germline-derived CDR1 and CDR2 are MGHRA and YSYEKL. Trimming stripped 1 base from V and 4 bases from J, with 14 bases between. The CDR3 here is CASSQGGPTMYEQYF. The DNA for the CDR3 is TGCGCCAGCAGCCAAGGAGGACCGACCATGTACGAGCAGTACTTC.

This clonotype was picked up many times. The CDR3 DNA follows: TGCAGTGCATCTTTAGGGACAGCCCAAGAGACCCAGTACTTC. This encodes CSASLGTAQETQYF. The chain uses TRBV20-1 and TRBJ2-5; the match to TRBD1 covers 7 bases. Germline V gene data show CDR1 as DFQATT and CDR2 as SNEGSKA (reference sequence). The trim removed 6 bases at V and 1 base at J, leaving 8 bases unmatched. This CDR3 is built from 14 residues.

This chain's CDR3 is CASSTPSIGGANVLTF. The CDR3 DNA follows: TGTGCCAGTAGTACTCCTTCTATCGGTGGGGCCAACGTCCTGACTTTC. The genes are TRBV19 and TRBJ2-6, with D uncertain. CDR1 is LNHDA and CDR2 is SQIVND in the germline V gene (reference sequence). The V and J ends lost 4 bases and 3 bases respectively, with 13 bases between them. The CDR3 spans 16 residues. Full variable domain (outside the CDR3, taken from reference TRBV19 and TRBJ2-6): DGGITQSPKYLFRKEGQNVTLSCEQNLNHDAMYWYRQDPGQGLRLIYYSQIVNDFQKGDIAEGYSVSREKKESFPLTVTSAQKNPTAFYLCASSTPSIGGANVLTFGAGSRLTVL.

This clonotype was found a few times. The chain couples TRBV20-1 to TRBJ2-5; TRBD2 agrees at 8 bases. CDR1 and CDR2 from the germline V gene are DFQATT and SNEGSKA (reference sequence). Unmatched junction bases numbered 8, after V lost 2 bases and J lost 3 bases. The CDR3 extends over 15 amino acids. For the CDR3, the DNA is TGCAGTGCTAGATCTTTGACTAGCGTCAAAGAGACCCAGTACTTC. Translating it yields CSARSLTSVKETQYF.

This clonotype was seen more than once but under ten times. The J gene is TRBJ2-2, the V gene TRBV6-1, with 10 bases matching TRBD2. The V segment lost 5 bases and the J segment 7 bases; nucleotides outside the gene matches: 4. Per germline, CDR1 MNHNS and CDR2 SASEGT. The CDR3 runs 14 residues. In nucleotides, the CDR3 is TGTGCCAGCAGTCCGCTAGCGGGAGTCGGGGAGCTGTTTTTT. It translates to CASSPLAGVGELFF.